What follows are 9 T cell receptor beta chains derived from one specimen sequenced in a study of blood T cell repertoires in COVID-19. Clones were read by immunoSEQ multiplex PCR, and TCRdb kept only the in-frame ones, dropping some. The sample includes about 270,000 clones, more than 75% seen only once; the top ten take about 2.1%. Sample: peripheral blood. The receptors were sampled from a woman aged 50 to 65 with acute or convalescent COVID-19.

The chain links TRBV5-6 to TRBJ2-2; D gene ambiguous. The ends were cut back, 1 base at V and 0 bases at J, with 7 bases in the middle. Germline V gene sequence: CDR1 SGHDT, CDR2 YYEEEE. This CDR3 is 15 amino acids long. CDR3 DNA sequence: TGTGCCAGCAGCTTGATCCGAGCGAACACCGGGGAGCTGTTTTTT. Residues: CASSLIRANTGELFF.

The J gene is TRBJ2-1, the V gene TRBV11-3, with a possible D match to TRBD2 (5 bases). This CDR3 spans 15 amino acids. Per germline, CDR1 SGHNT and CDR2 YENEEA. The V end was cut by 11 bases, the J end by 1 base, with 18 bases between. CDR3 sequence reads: CAVAQRRTSYNEQFF. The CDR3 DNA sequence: TGTGCCGTAGCCCAGCGGAGAACGTCCTACAATGAGCAGTTCTTC.

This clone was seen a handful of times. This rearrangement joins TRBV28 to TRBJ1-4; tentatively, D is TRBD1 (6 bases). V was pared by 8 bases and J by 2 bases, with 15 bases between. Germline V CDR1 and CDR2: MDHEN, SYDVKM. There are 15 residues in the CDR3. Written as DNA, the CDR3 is TGTGCCAGCCAAGGGGGGGGTGAGACTAATGAAAAACTGTTTTTT. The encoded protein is CASQGGGETNEKLFF.

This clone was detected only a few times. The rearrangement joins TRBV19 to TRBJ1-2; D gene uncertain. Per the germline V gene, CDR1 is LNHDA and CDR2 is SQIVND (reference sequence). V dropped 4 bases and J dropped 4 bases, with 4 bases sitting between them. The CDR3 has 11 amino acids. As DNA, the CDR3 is TGTGCCAGTAGTACACTCTATGGCTACACCTTC. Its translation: CASSTLYGYTF.

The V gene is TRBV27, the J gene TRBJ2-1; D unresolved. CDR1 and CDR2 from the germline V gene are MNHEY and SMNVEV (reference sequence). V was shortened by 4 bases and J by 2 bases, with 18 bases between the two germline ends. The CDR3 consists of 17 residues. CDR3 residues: CASSSRVPSIPYNEQFF. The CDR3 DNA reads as TGTGCCAGCAGTTCCCGCGTTCCTAGTATACCCTACAATGAGCAGTTCTTC.

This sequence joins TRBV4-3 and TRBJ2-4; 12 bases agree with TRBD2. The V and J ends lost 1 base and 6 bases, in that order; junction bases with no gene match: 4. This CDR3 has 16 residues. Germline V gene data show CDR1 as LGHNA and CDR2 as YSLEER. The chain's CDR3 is CASSQGLAGGGNIQYF. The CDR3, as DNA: TGCGCCAGCAGCCAAGGGCTAGCGGGAGGGGGAAACATTCAGTACTTC.

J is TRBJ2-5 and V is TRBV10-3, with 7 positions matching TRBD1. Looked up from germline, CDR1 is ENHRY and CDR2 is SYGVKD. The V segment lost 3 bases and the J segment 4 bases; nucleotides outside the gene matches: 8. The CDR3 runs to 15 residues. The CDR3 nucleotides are TGTGCCATCAGTGATGAGGGGGCGCAGGGAGAGACCCAGTACTTC. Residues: CAISDEGAQGETQYF.

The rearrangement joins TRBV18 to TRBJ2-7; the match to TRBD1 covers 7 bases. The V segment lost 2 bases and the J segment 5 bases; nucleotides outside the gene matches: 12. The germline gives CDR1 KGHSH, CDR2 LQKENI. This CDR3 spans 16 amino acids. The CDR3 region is CASSPIPAATGHEQYF. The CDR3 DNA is TGTGCCAGCTCACCAATCCCCGCTGCGACAGGGCACGAGCAGTACTTC.

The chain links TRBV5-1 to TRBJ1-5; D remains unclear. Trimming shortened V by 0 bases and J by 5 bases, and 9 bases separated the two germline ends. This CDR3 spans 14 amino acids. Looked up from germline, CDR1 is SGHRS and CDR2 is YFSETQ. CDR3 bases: TGCGCCAGCAGCTTGGAACGTCCGGATCAGCCCCAGCATTTT. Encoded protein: CASSLERPDQPQHF.